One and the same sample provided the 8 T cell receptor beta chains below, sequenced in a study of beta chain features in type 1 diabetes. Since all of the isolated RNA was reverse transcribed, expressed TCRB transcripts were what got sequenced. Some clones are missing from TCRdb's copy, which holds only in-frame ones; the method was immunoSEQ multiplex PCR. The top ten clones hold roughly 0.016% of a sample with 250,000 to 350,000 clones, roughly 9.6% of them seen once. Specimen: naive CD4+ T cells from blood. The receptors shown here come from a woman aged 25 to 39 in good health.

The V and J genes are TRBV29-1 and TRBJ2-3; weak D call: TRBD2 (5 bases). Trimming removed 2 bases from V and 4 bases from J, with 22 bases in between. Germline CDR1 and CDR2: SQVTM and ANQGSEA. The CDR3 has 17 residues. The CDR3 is CSVEKMASMIRPDTQYF. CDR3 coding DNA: TGCAGCGTTGAAAAAATGGCTAGCATGATCCGGCCAGATACGCAGTATTTT.

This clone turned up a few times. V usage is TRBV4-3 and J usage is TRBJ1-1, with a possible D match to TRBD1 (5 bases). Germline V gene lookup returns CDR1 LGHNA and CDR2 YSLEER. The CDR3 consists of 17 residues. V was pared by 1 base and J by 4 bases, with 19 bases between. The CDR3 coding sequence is TGCGCCAGCAGCCAAGGACCCCTCGGAGGGGAGGGCACTGAAGCTTTCTTT. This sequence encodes CASSQGPLGGEGTEAFF.

The CDR3 DNA reads as TGTGCCTGGAAACAACCGGGACAGGGGGCGGGGGAGCTGTTTTTT. Encoded protein: CAWKQPGQGAGELFF. The genes are TRBV30 and TRBJ2-2, with TRBD1 identical over 12 bases. J lost 8 bases, V lost 4 bases, and 8 bases had no gene match. CDR3 length: 15 amino acids. In germline, CDR1 is GTSNPN, CDR2 SVGIG (reference sequence). Variable domain in full (rest from reference TRBV30 and TRBJ2-2): SQTIHQWPATLVQPVGSPLSLECTVEGTSNPNLYWYRQAAGRGLQLLFYSVGIGQISSEVPQNLSASRPQDRQFILSSKKLLLSDSGFYLCAWKQPGQGAGELFFGEGSRLTVL.

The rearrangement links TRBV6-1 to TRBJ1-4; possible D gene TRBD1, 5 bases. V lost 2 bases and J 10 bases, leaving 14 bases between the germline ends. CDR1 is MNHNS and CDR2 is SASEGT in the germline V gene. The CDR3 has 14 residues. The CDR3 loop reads CASSEQRNQGKLFF. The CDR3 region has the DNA TGTGCCAGCAGTGAACAGCGTAATCAGGGAAAACTGTTTTTT.

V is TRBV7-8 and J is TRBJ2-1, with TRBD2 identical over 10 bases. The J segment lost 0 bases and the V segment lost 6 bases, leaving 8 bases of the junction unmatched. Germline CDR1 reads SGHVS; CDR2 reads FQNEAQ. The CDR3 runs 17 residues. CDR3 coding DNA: TGTGCCAGCAGGACTGGGACTAGCGACCTCTCCTACAATGAGCAGTTCTTC. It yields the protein CASRTGTSDLSYNEQFF.

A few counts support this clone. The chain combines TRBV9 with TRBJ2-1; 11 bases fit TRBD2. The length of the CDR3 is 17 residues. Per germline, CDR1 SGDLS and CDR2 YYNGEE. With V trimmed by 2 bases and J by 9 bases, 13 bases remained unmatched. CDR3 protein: CASSVHQAGLAGGEQFF. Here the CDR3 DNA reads TGTGCCAGCAGCGTCCACCAAGCAGGGCTAGCGGGAGGTGAGCAGTTCTTC.

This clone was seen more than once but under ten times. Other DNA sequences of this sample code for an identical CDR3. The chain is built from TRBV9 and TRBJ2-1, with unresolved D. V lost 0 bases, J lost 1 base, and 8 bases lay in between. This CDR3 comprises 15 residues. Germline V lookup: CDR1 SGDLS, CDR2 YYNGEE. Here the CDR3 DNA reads TGTGCCAGCAGCGTAGCGGGTGGGTCCTACAATGAGCAGTTCTTC. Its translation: CASSVAGGSYNEQFF.

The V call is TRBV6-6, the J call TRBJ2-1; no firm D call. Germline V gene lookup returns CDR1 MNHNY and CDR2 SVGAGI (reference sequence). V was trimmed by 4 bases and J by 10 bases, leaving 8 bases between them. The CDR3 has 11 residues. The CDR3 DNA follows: TGTGCCAGCAGTTTCATGGAGGAGCAGTTCTTC. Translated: CASSFMEEQFF.